These T cell receptor beta chains were read from a single sample in a study of OX40 agonist ivuxolimab in advanced cancers. Sequencing was performed with immunoSEQ multiplex PCR; in TCRdb, only in-frame clones are kept and a portion is missing. The top ten hold approximately 11% of the sample, which has approximately 65,000 clones, roughly 82% seen once. The source material was CD4+ or CD8+ T cells sorted from blood, sampled in a trial of the OX40 agonist ivuxolimab. These receptors were collected from an adult with an advanced solid tumor such as melanoma, head and neck, liver or kidney cancer. The conserved cysteine and the conserved F or W are not part of the CDR3 here. Some rows have no size entry. The others give once, few or many, or a class for an expanded clone.

size,V,J,CDR3
-,TRBV19,TRBJ2-1,ASSNPGGTYNEQF
-,TRBV7-6,TRBJ1-1,ASSLDGADSYTEAF
-,TRBV29-1,TRBJ2-6,SVSGTGVSGANVLT
-,TRBV19,TRBJ2-1,ASSKSIRGAQF
-,TRBV11-2,TRBJ2-5,ASSIATGGWGTQY
-,TRBV5-1,TRBJ2-5,ASSAGGTEETQY
-,TRBV15,TRBJ2-5,ATSIDFQETQY
-,TRBV19,TRBJ2-2,ARTTGTSGTGELF
-,TRBV6-4,TRBJ1-4,ASSDEEGQGTTNEKLF
-,TRBV7-2,TRBJ2-3,ASSFTVHPSTDTQY
once,TRBV11-2,TRBJ2-1,ASSHNPGEQF
-,TRBV27,TRBJ2-7,ASSRLAGGEQY
-,TRBV12-5,TRBJ2-2,ASGLEEGELF
once,TRBV28,TRBJ2-1,ASSLFEAGPYNEQF
-,TRBV27,TRBJ2-3,ASSLRRATDTQY
-,TRBV7-3,TRBJ2-2,ASSTNSANTGELF
once,TRBV5-1,TRBJ2-1,ASSSSGTRLNNEQF
-,TRBV5-4,TRBJ1-2,ASSPPNREENGYT